These 6 T cell receptor beta chains were sequenced from one sample in a study of a mutant IDH1 vaccine in newly diagnosed glioma. Regarding time point: baseline, week 1 (first vaccination visit). The treatment here: pre-vaccination baseline after standard-of-care therapy. Using immunoSEQ multiplex PCR, the repertoire was profiled, and TCRdb retains in-frame clones only, with some absent. The repertoire holds just under 95,000 clones, roughly 77% seen once, with 6% to 8% in the top ten. Material: PBMCs, obtained from a glioma patient treated with radiotherapy, temozolomide or both. These receptors were obtained from a man between 35 and 55 years old with glioma.

The chain employs TRBV6-1 and TRBJ2-7; perhaps TRBD2 as D (6 bases). The CDR3 has 13 residues. V was cut by 6 bases and J by 6 bases, with 15 bases left in between. CDR1 is MNHNS and CDR2 is SASEGT in the germline V gene. The CDR3 protein is CASRTWGGSEQYF. DNA of the CDR3: TGTGCCAGCAGGACTTGGGGAGGAAGCGAGCAGTACTTC.

The sample holds one count of this clone. The chain combines TRBV14 with TRBJ1-2; D not resolved. From germline, CDR1 is SGHDN and CDR2 FVKESK. This CDR3 comprises 13 residues. Deletions cut 0 bases from V and 5 bases from J, with 7 bases between. The CDR3 loop is CASSQETAYGYTF. In nucleotides, the CDR3 is TGTGCCAGCAGCCAAGAAACAGCTTATGGCTACACCTTC.

This chain uses TRBV2 with TRBJ2-7; D unclear. The CDR3 covers 15 residues. Per germline, CDR1 SNHLY and CDR2 FYNNEI. Trimming took off 2 bases at V and 4 bases at J, with 15 bases between the two ends. This CDR3 reads CASSENRAWGYEQYF. The CDR3 nucleotides are TGTGCCAGCAGTGAAAACCGGGCTTGGGGTTACGAGCAGTACTTC.

The chain uses TRBV5-1 and TRBJ2-3; maybe TRBD2 (6 bases). In germline, CDR1 is SGHRS, CDR2 YFSETQ. The length of the CDR3 is 15 residues. V shed 4 bases and J shed 2 bases, with 14 bases lying between them. The CDR3 nucleotides are TGCGCCAGCAGCCTAACAATGGACTACACAGATACGCAGTATTTT. It translates to CASSLTMDYTDTQYF.

The chain uses TRBV5-6 and TRBJ2-1; D assignment may be TRBD1 or TRBD2 (5 bases each). The CDR3 consists of 16 residues. Germline CDR1 is SGHDT and CDR2 is YYEEEE. V dropped 0 bases and J dropped 6 bases, with 16 bases sitting between them. CDR3: CASSLVGSGRLNEQFF. The CDR3 nucleotides are TGTGCCAGCAGCTTGGTAGGGTCAGGGAGACTCAATGAGCAGTTCTTC.

The rearrangement links TRBV6-6 to TRBJ1-1; D uncertain. The CDR3 covers 11 residues. Germline loops: CDR1 MNHNY, CDR2 SVGAGI (reference sequence). V lost 6 bases, J lost 1 base, and 3 bases lay in between. In nucleotides, the CDR3 is TGTGCCAGCAGCCGGAACACTGAAGCTTTCTTT. As protein: CASSRNTEAFF.